This T cell receptor beta chain was sequenced during a study of response to subunit inactivated influenza vaccine. About this clonotype itself: The junction and the germline gene differ at one end; a read error may be behind it.

TCRdb re-called the RT-PCR reads through MiXCR, storing one row per CDR3 protein. Of hundreds of thousands of distinct CDR3 sequences in the sample, roughly 20% were seen once. Sequencing was performed on PBMCs from blood, taken approximately 5 days after vaccination. This sequence originates from a man aged 50-60 years who received an inactivated influenza vaccine.

The CDR3 DNA is TGTGCCAGAAGCTCGGGACTACATCTCTACAATGAGCAGTTCTTC. Translating gives CARSSGLHLYNEQFF. This rearrangement joins TRBV7-4 to TRBJ2-1; 7 positions agree with TRBD2. CDR1 and CDR2 from the germline V gene are SGHVT and SQSDAQ. This CDR3 is built from 15 residues.